Each of the 2 T cell receptor beta chains below was sequenced from the same sample in a study of blood T cells in healthy people across ages. Through a sample-barcoded 5' primer and a J-beta primer mix, a second PCR was run for 7 to 11 cycles. Via MiXCR, TCRdb re-called the 5' RACE reads, giving one row per CDR3 protein. The profile shows hundreds of thousands of distinct CDR3 sequences, around 62% of them singletons. Sequencing was carried out using blood. The receptors shown here come from a man aged 25 to 45 in good health.

This chain connects TRBV27 to TRBJ2-1; 7 bases agree with TRBD2. The V gene's germline CDR1 is MNHEY and CDR2 SMNVEV (reference sequence). The length of the CDR3 is 17 residues. V lost 5 bases and J lost 0; bases outside the gene matches: 10. CDR3 nucleotide sequence: TGTGCCAGCAGTCCCGGACTAGGGAAGAGCTCCTACAATGAGCAGTTCTTC. It translates to CASSPGLGKSSYNEQFF.

The chain links TRBV20-1 to TRBJ2-5, with D unresolved. This CDR3 comprises 14 residues. CDR1 is DFQATT, CDR2 SNEGSKA, per germline (reference sequence). V was shortened by 4 bases and J by 1 base, with 13 bases between the two germline ends. This CDR3 is CSANPQPFQETQYF. The CDR3 nucleotides read TGCAGTGCTAACCCACAACCATTCCAAGAGACCCAGTACTTC.